This TCR beta chain is drawn from a study of control samples from healthy donors and cancer patients. TCRdb keeps only in-frame clones here, not all; method: immunoSEQ multiplex PCR. The top ten clones hold approximately 6% of a sample with about 77,000 clones, about 92% of them seen once. This clone came up a few times. This CDR3 spans 15 amino acids. The J segment lost 9 bases and the V segment lost 1 base, leaving 7 bases of the junction unmatched. The germline CDR1 and CDR2 sequences are GTSNPN and SVGIG (reference sequence). The material sequenced was blood. This clonotype was sampled from a woman aged 60-70 years in good health. The chain employs TRBV30 and TRBJ2-1; 12 positions agree with TRBD2. Here the CDR3 DNA reads TGTGCCTGGAGTGGGAAGGGACTAGCGGGCGTTGAGCAGTTCTTC. Protein sequence: CAWSGKGLAGVEQFF.